Each of the 5 T cell receptor beta chains below was sequenced from the same sample in a study of cytotoxic CD8 clonotypes in ibrutinib-treated CLL. This table comes from immunoSEQ multiplex PCR, and its TCRdb copy is limited to in-frame clones, with some not included. The table records over 110,000 clones, 75% to 95% of them present only once. Sequencing was performed on PBMCs, taken after 12 months of ibrutinib treatment. These receptors originate from a human donor with chronic lymphocytic leukemia.

The chain has TRBV5-1 and TRBJ2-3; 12 bases line up with TRBD2. J lost 2 bases, V lost 5 bases, and 6 bases had no gene match. The CDR3 sequence is 16 residues long. In germline, CDR1 is SGHRS, CDR2 YFSETQ. CDR3 in amino acids: CASSFPSGRVTDTQYF. DNA for the CDR3: TGCGCCAGCAGTTTCCCTAGCGGGAGGGTCACAGATACGCAGTATTTT.

J is TRBJ1-2 and V is TRBV7-9, with TRBD1 identical over 7 bases. J was trimmed by 4 bases and V by 6 bases; bases with no gene match: 8. CDR1 is SEHNR, CDR2 FQNEAQ, per germline (reference sequence). This CDR3 region has 14 residues. CDR3 coding DNA: TGTGCCAGCAGGAACCGGGACAGCGTCTATGGCTACACCTTC. Protein sequence: CASRNRDSVYGYTF.

The chain links TRBV7-2 to TRBJ1-1; D unclear. Trimming removed 0 bases from V and 3 bases from J, with 17 bases in between. This CDR3 is built from 17 residues. The germline gives CDR1 SGHTA, CDR2 FQGNSA. CDR3 sequence: CASSLAFGSPKHTEAFF. In nucleotides, the CDR3 is TGTGCCAGCAGCTTAGCGTTTGGCAGCCCAAAGCACACTGAAGCTTTCTTT. The full variable domain, completed using reference TRBV7-2 and TRBJ1-1, is GAGVSQSPSNKVTEKGKDVELRCDPISGHTALYWYRQSLGQGLEFLIYFQGNSAPDKSGLPSDRFSAERTGGSVSTLTIQRTQQEDSAVYLCASSLAFGSPKHTEAFFGQGTRLTVV.

This clone has a single count. The genes are TRBV18 and TRBJ1-1; maybe TRBD1 (5 bases). There are 12 residues in the CDR3. Germline lookup yields CDR1 KGHSH and CDR2 LQKENI. Trimming took 4 bases from V and 7 from J, leaving 10 bases between them. In DNA form, the CDR3 reads TGTGCCAGCTCACTACCGGGGCTTGAAGCTTTCTTT. Translating it yields CASSLPGLEAFF.

V and J are TRBV6-1 and TRBJ2-7; 10 bases are shared with TRBD2. CDR3 size: 15 residues. Unmatched junction bases numbered 5, after V lost 2 bases and J lost 4 bases. Germline CDR1 MNHNS, CDR2 SASEGT. DNA of the CDR3: TGTGCCAGCAGTGAACTAGCGGGAGTCGGGTACGAGCAGTACTTC. Its translation is CASSELAGVGYEQYF.